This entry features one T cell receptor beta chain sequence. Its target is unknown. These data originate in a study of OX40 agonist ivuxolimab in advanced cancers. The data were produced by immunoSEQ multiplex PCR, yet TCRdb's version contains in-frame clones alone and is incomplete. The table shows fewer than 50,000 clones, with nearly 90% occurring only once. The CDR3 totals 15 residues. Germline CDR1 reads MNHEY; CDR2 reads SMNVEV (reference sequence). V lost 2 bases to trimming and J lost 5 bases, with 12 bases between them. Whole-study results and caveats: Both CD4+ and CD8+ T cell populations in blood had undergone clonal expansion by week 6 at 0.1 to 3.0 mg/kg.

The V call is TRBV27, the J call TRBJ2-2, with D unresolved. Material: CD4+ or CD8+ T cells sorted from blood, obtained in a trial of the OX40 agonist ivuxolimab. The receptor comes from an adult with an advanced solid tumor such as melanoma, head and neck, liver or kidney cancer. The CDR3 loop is CASSLLLVGTGELFF. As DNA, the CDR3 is TGTGCCAGCAGTTTACTGTTAGTTGGTACCGGGGAGCTGTTTTTT.